The next 22 T cell receptor beta chains were all read from a single sample in a study of regulatory T cells in long-lasting Graves disease. Relying on iRepertoire HTBI primers and Arm-PCR of CDR3 regions, the team built TCR beta libraries. TCRdb independently ran MiXCR on the multiplex PCR reads; one entry per CDR3 protein. The sample contains approximately 500,000 distinct CDR3 sequences, about 22% of which appear only once. Described time point: persistent/refractory GD, antithyroid drugs over 5 years with positive TRAb. PBMCs provided the RNA from which the TCR library was made. The specimen comprised peripheral blood mononuclear cells (PBMCs), sampled when the disease was refractory, from a patient treated with antithyroid drugs. The receptors were sampled from a female donor with Graves disease.

V and J are TRBV9 and TRBJ1-2, with 9 nucleotides matching TRBD1. The junction had 6 bases not matched to a gene; V was cut back by 4 bases and J by 5 bases. The CDR3 length is 14 residues. Germline V gene lookup returns CDR1 SGDLS and CDR2 YYNGEE. In DNA form, the CDR3 reads TGTGCCAGCAGCCCCACGGGACAGGGTTATGGCTACACCTTC. As protein: CASSPTGQGYGYTF.

This clonotype came up many times. The CDR3 region has the DNA TGTGCCAGCAGTTATCGGGGGGCCGATGTATCCGGGGAGCTGTTTTTT. Translating it yields CASSYRGADVSGELFF. This chain links TRBV6-2 or TRBV6-3 with TRBJ2-2, with D perhaps TRBD2 (7 bases). CDR1 MNHEY and CDR2 SVGEGT come from the germline V gene. The V end was cut by 3 bases, the J end by 6 bases, with 17 bases between. This CDR3 comprises 16 residues.

This chain links TRBV7-9 with TRBJ2-2; the match to TRBD1 covers 7 bases. This CDR3 spans 16 amino acids. The germline V gene has CDR1 SEHNR and CDR2 FQNEAQ (reference sequence). After removal of 4 bases from V and 4 bases from J, the junction contained 9 bases not matched to a gene. The CDR3 region is CASSSLMGQCTGELFF. CDR3 bases: TGTGCCAGCAGCTCCCTTATGGGACAGTGCACCGGGGAGCTGTTTTTT.

This clonotype is a singleton in its sample. The chain is built from TRBV5-1 and TRBJ1-1, with D unresolved. CDR3 length equals 14 residues. Germline CDR1 reads SGHRS; CDR2 reads YFSETQ. Trimming took off 4 bases at V and 2 bases at J, with 12 bases between the two ends. The CDR3 reads CASSAMGGNTEAFF. The CDR3 bases are TGCGCCAGCAGCGCCATGGGCGGAAACACTGAAGCTTTCTTT.

This clonotype was observed many times. The chain carries TRBV6-2 or TRBV6-3 and TRBJ1-6; the D is unclear. Per the germline V gene, CDR1 is MNHEY and CDR2 is SVGEGT. Trimming pared 0 bases from V and 13 bases from J, leaving 16 bases between. This CDR3 contains 15 residues. The CDR3 protein is CASSYSGLVGEPLHF. The DNA of the CDR3 is TGTGCCAGCAGTTACTCGGGTCTCGTCGGGGAGCCCCTCCACTTT.

This clonotype has ten or more counts. The V and J genes are TRBV6-5 and TRBJ2-5; D is undetermined. The CDR3 is made up of 12 amino acids. The V end was cut by 3 bases, the J end by 9 bases, with 11 bases between. Per germline, CDR1 MNHEY and CDR2 SVGAGI. CDR3 protein: CASSYDRPAQYF. In DNA form, the CDR3 reads TGTGCCAGCAGTTATGACCGGCCGGCCCAGTACTTC.

The CDR3: CASSEVAGGVVTQYF. Written as DNA, the CDR3 is TGTGCCAGCAGTGAGGTGGCCGGTGGTGTTGTTACGCAGTATTTT. This rearrangement joins TRBV2 to TRBJ2-3; D is ambiguous. Trimming took off 3 bases at V and 8 bases at J, with 18 bases between the two ends. From germline, CDR1 is SNHLY and CDR2 FYNNEI. The CDR3 extends over 15 amino acids.

This clonotype was detected a few times. The chain uses TRBV12-3 or TRBV12-4 and TRBJ1-4, with 7 bases identical to TRBD1. Trimming took 6 bases from V and 3 from J; bases not matched to a gene: 7. The CDR3 runs to 15 residues. The CDR3 spells CASSPTGAANEKLFF. The DNA for the CDR3 is TGTGCCAGCAGCCCCACAGGGGCGGCTAATGAAAAACTGTTTTTT.

This clonotype appeared a few times. At one end the junction does not follow the germline gene, possibly because of a read error. V is TRBV12-3 or TRBV12-4 and J is TRBJ2-1; unclear D gene. The CDR3 consists of 11 residues. The CDR3 sequence is CASSFAQAVLF. Here the CDR3 DNA reads TGTGCCAGCAGTTTCGCGCAGGCAGTTCTCTTC.

In the case of this clonotype: One end of the junction is discordant with germline, which a read error may explain. The chain carries TRBV10-3 and TRBJ1-3; the D is unclear. Germline CDR1 reads ENHRY; CDR2 reads SYGVKD. CDR3 length equals 12 residues. The CDR3 DNA follows: TGTGCCATCGTAGGTTCCGGAAACGCCATATATTTT. As protein: CAIVGSGNAIYF.

V and J are TRBV12-3 or TRBV12-4 and TRBJ1-1, with D perhaps matching TRBD1 (5 bases). CDR3 length: 12 residues. V was cut by 8 bases and J by 1 base, with 8 bases left in between. The CDR3 DNA reads as TGTGCCAGCGGGGCCAGGAACACTGAAGCTTTCTTT. Translated: CASGARNTEAFF.

The V and J genes are TRBV5-1 and TRBJ2-5, with TRBD2 matching over 8 bases. This CDR3 is built from 13 residues. After removal of 5 bases from V and 5 bases from J, the junction contained 5 bases not matched to a gene. Germline V CDR1 and CDR2: SGHRS, YFSETQ. The CDR3 bases are TGCGCCAGCAGGGGACTAGTAGGGGAGACCCAGTACTTC. This encodes CASRGLVGETQYF.

This clonotype was counted many times. The rearrangement joins TRBV5-5 to TRBJ1-2; 7 nucleotides agree with TRBD1. V gave up 0 bases and J gave up 4 bases; unmatched junction bases: 6. Germline V gene sequence: CDR1 SGHKS, CDR2 YYEKEE (reference sequence). This CDR3 region has 15 residues. Written as DNA, the CDR3 is TGTGCCAGCAGCTTGGCCGTGACAGGGACCTATGGCTACACCTTC. This codes for CASSLAVTGTYGYTF.

The gene calls are TRBV7-8 and TRBJ1-2; D is unresolved. This CDR3 is built from 14 residues. V was clipped by 4 bases and J by 3 bases, with 12 bases between them. Germline loops: CDR1 SGHVS, CDR2 FQNEAQ. As DNA, the CDR3 is TGTGCCAGCAGCTCTTATTCTGGAGACTATGGCTACACCTTC. Translation gives CASSSYSGDYGYTF.

V gene TRBV28 combines with J gene TRBJ2-1; tentatively, D is TRBD1 (7 bases). Per germline, CDR1 MDHEN and CDR2 SYDVKM. V was shortened by 6 bases and J by 9 bases, with 18 bases between the two germline ends. This CDR3 has 14 residues. The CDR3 spells CASSGGTRGAEQFF. The CDR3 nucleotides read TGTGCCAGCAGCGGCGGTACCAGGGGGGCTGAGCAGTTCTTC.

J is TRBJ1-5 and V is TRBV5-1; a weak D match, TRBD1 (5 bases). The germline CDR1 and CDR2 sequences are SGHRS and YFSETQ. Trimming took 0 bases from V and 4 from J, leaving 23 bases between them. The CDR3 loop spans 19 amino acids. The CDR3 protein is CASSLASGRVFVGNQPQHF. For the CDR3, the DNA is TGCGCCAGCAGCTTGGCAAGTGGCAGGGTGTTTGTAGGTAATCAGCCCCAGCATTTT.

This clonotype was observed at least ten times. V gene TRBV12-3 or TRBV12-4 combines with J gene TRBJ2-5; D perhaps matches TRBD2 (6 bases). Trimming removed 4 bases from V and 5 bases from J, with 17 bases in between. The CDR3 length is 15 residues. The DNA of the CDR3 is TGTGCCAGCAGTTACCGGGACTTTGGAAGGGAGACCCAGTACTTC. Amino acid sequence: CASSYRDFGRETQYF.

In this sample, this clonotype turned up a few times. The V gene is TRBV29-1, the J gene TRBJ1-5, with a weak D call TRBD1 (6 bases). TRBJ2-3 matches the DNA end more closely, so the J call is doubtful. The CDR3 is 12 residues long. Germline CDR1 SQVTM, CDR2 ANQGSEA. CDR3 loop: CSVAEGDQPQYF. CDR3 in DNA: TGCAGCGTTGCCGAGGGGGATCAGCCCCAGTATTTT.

This clonotype was seen more than once but under ten times. One end of the junction does not line up with germline, which may come from a read error. The J gene is TRBJ1-2, the V gene TRBV6-1; the match to TRBD1 covers 10 bases. This CDR3 has 14 amino acids. Germline V CDR1 and CDR2: MNHNS, SASEGT. The CDR3 region has the DNA TGTACCAGCAGGGGACAGGGGACGGGGTATGGCTACACCTTC. It codes for CTSRGQGTGYGYTF.

This clonotype has just a few counts. The V gene is TRBV20-1, the J gene TRBJ1-2; unclear D gene. CDR3 length: 12 amino acids. Germline V gene lookup returns CDR1 DFQATT and CDR2 SNEGSKA (reference sequence). V was trimmed by 6 bases and J by 4 bases, leaving 12 bases between them. The DNA for the CDR3 is TGCAGTGCCCCCCTGCCGCCCTATGGCTACACCTTC. Its protein is CSAPLPPYGYTF.

This clonotype occurred many times. The rearrangement uses TRBV29-1 and TRBJ2-7; 9 bases are a match to TRBD1. Germline CDR1 reads SQVTM; CDR2 reads ANQGSEA. The CDR3 is made up of 15 amino acids. The ends lost 4 bases at V and 7 bases at J; junction bases unmatched: 14. CDR3 nucleotide sequence: TGCAGCGTTGCCCCCGGCCTACAGGGGGCGGGTGAGCAGTACTTC. The encoded protein is CSVAPGLQGAGEQYF.

The table lists this clonotype with many counts. This rearrangement joins TRBV28 to TRBJ1-1; D perhaps matches TRBD1 (6 bases). Germline values: CDR1 MDHEN, CDR2 SYDVKM. The ends were cut back, 6 bases at V and 7 bases at J, with 12 bases in the middle. The CDR3 consists of 12 residues. The CDR3 nucleotides read TGTGCCAGCAGACGGACAGCCCTTGAAGCTTTCTTT. Translated: CASRRTALEAFF. The full variable domain, rest sourced from reference TRBV28 and TRBJ1-1, is DVKVTQSSRYLVKRTGEKVFLECVQDMDHENMFWYRQDPGLGLRLIYFSYDVKMKEKGDIPEGYSVSREKKERFSLILESASTNQTSMYLCASRRTALEAFFGQGTRLTVV.